This paragraph reports one T cell receptor beta chain. No antigen is known for it. The source of the sample is a study of persistence of HIV-infected CD4 T cells. In the study overall: Isolated cells were CMV- and HIV-1 Gag-responding CD4+ T cells. Broader study findings: Proviral oligoclonality tracked with TCR oligoclonality within the same sorted cells.

The libraries were made with immunoSEQ version 4 in survey mode. TCRdb keeps only in-frame clones here, not all; method: immunoSEQ multiplex PCR. The sample has tens of thousands of clones; around 75% are singletons. Stimulation used 7.5 to 10 ug/mL lysate from CMV-infected fibroblasts. Sorted nonresponding memory CD4+ T cells were CD40L-negative, CD69-negative, CD45RO-high. For at least 4 years, plasma HIV-1 RNA was undetectable (<50 copies/mL). PBMCs were depleted of CD8+ T cells before stimulation. This receptor was taken from an adult man with HIV who was CMV-seropositive. Here the sequenced sample was CD4+ T cells sorted from PBMCs after roughly 18-hour stimulation, taken from a patient who received antiretroviral therapy.

CDR3 in amino acids: CASSAGQGTNTEAFF. CDR3 bases: TGCGCCAGCAGCGCCGGACAGGGGACGAACACTGAAGCTTTCTTT. V and J are TRBV4-3 and TRBJ1-1, with 9 bases aligning to TRBD1. There are 15 residues in the CDR3. The V segment lost 5 bases and the J segment 1 base; nucleotides outside the gene matches: 5. CDR1 LGHNA and CDR2 YSLEER come from the germline V gene.